Listed below are T cell receptor beta chains from one sample, sequenced in a study of blood T cell repertoires in COVID-19. The repertoire was sequenced with immunoSEQ multiplex PCR; TCRdb's copy has only in-frame clones and lacks some. In the table there are about 340,000 clones, more than 70% of which are singletons. The sample comprised peripheral blood. The receptors were gathered from a man under 40 with active or convalescent COVID-19. Both conserved end residues are part of each CDR3. The order of the fields is V gene, D gene, clone size, J gene, CDR3 protein, CDR3 DNA. The D gene is left open where the match is weak. Expanded clones get a size class; other rows say once, few or many, or leave the size out.

V gene: TRBV7-2; D gene: .; clone size: .; J gene: TRBJ2-1; CDR3 protein: CASSPPRQTRSYNEQFF; CDR3 DNA: TGTGCCAGCAGCCCCCCCCGACAGACACGCTCCTACAATGAGCAGTTCTTC
V gene: TRBV4-2; D gene: .; clone size: .; J gene: TRBJ2-5; CDR3 protein: CASSQDFGTTSRGADKETQYF; CDR3 DNA: TGTGCCAGCAGCCAAGATTTTGGGACCACTAGCCGGGGTGCCGACAAAGAGACCCAGTACTTC
V gene: TRBV5-1; D gene: .; clone size: .; J gene: TRBJ1-1; CDR3 protein: CASSSDRETTEAFF; CDR3 DNA: TGCGCCAGCAGCTCCGACAGAGAGACTACTGAAGCTTTCTTT
V gene: TRBV7-2; D gene: .; clone size: .; J gene: TRBJ1-2; CDR3 protein: CASSLLQGPGYTF; CDR3 DNA: TGTGCCAGCAGCTTACTACAGGGACCTGGCTACACCTTC
V gene: TRBV29-1; D gene: .; clone size: .; J gene: TRBJ1-2; CDR3 protein: CSADRDNLSYTF; CDR3 DNA: TGCAGCGCTGACCGGGACAATCTTAGCTACACCTTC
V gene: TRBV5-1; D gene: TRBD1; clone size: .; J gene: TRBJ1-1; CDR3 protein: CASKQGVMNTEAFF; CDR3 DNA: TGCGCCAGCAAGCAGGGGGTCATGAACACTGAAGCTTTCTTT
V gene: TRBV7-3; D gene: .; clone size: .; J gene: TRBJ2-1; CDR3 protein: CASSLAPSSYNEQFF; CDR3 DNA: TGTGCCAGCAGCTTAGCCCCCAGCTCCTACAATGAGCAGTTCTTC
V gene: TRBV27; D gene: TRBD1; clone size: .; J gene: TRBJ1-6; CDR3 protein: CASSFWTGNSPLHF; CDR3 DNA: TGTGCCAGCAGTTTTTGGACAGGAAATTCACCCCTCCACTTT
V gene: TRBV18; D gene: .; clone size: .; J gene: TRBJ1-5; CDR3 protein: CASSPTGQRSNQPQHF; CDR3 DNA: TGTGCCAGCTCACCGACAGGACAACGGTCCAATCAGCCCCAGCATTTT
V gene: TRBV5-1; D gene: .; clone size: .; J gene: TRBJ2-1; CDR3 protein: CASSLSQNEQFF; CDR3 DNA: TGCGCCAGCAGCTTGTCCCAGAATGAGCAGTTCTTC
V gene: TRBV21-1; D gene: .; clone size: .; J gene: TRBJ2-5; CDR3 protein: CASSREGGGETQYF; CDR3 DNA: TGTGCCAGCAGCAGGGAGGGAGGAGGGGAGACCCAGTACTTC
V gene: TRBV5-6; D gene: .; clone size: .; J gene: TRBJ2-4; CDR3 protein: CASNSGLAKNIQYF; CDR3 DNA: TGTGCCAGCAACTCAGGGCTAGCCAAAAACATTCAGTACTTC
V gene: TRBV6-2/TRBV6-3; D gene: TRBD1; clone size: .; J gene: TRBJ1-5; CDR3 protein: CASSSRGLYQPQHF; CDR3 DNA: TGTGCCAGCAGTTCTAGGGGGCTGTATCAGCCCCAGCATTTT
V gene: TRBV2; D gene: .; clone size: .; J gene: TRBJ2-3; CDR3 protein: CASSAGVGTDTQYF; CDR3 DNA: TGTGCCAGCAGTGCGGGGGTGGGCACAGATACGCAGTATTTT
V gene: TRBV4-2; D gene: TRBD1; clone size: once; J gene: TRBJ2-6; CDR3 protein: CASSQNGDSFTGANVLTF; CDR3 DNA: TGTGCCAGCAGCCAAAACGGGGACAGTTTTACCGGGGCCAACGTCCTGACTTTC
V gene: TRBV30; D gene: TRBD1; clone size: .; J gene: TRBJ1-6; CDR3 protein: CAWSGYGTGIHSSYNSPLHF; CDR3 DNA: TGTGCCTGGAGTGGATACGGGACAGGGATTCACAGCTCCTATAATTCACCCCTCCACTTT
V gene: TRBV9; D gene: .; clone size: .; J gene: TRBJ1-2; CDR3 protein: CASSVAPGAQANYGYTF; CDR3 DNA: TGTGCCAGCAGCGTAGCGCCAGGGGCCCAAGCTAACTATGGCTACACCTTC
V gene: TRBV7-8; D gene: .; clone size: .; J gene: TRBJ2-1; CDR3 protein: CASSFRYRGVGNEQFF; CDR3 DNA: TGTGCCAGCAGCTTTAGATACCGAGGAGTAGGCAATGAGCAGTTCTTC
V gene: TRBV4-1; D gene: .; clone size: .; J gene: TRBJ2-1; CDR3 protein: CASSHRDNRFEQFF; CDR3 DNA: TGCGCCAGCAGCCACCGGGACAACCGATTCGAGCAGTTCTTC
V gene: TRBV4-3; D gene: TRBD2; clone size: once; J gene: TRBJ2-1; CDR3 protein: CASSRSISGSHNEQFF; CDR3 DNA: TGCGCCAGCAGCCGCAGTATTAGCGGGAGCCATAATGAGCAGTTCTTC
V gene: TRBV11-2; D gene: .; clone size: once; J gene: TRBJ2-7; CDR3 protein: CASSPDSQEQYF; CDR3 DNA: TGTGCCAGCAGCCCTGACAGTCAGGAGCAGTACTTC
V gene: TRBV7-8; D gene: TRBD1; clone size: .; J gene: TRBJ2-2; CDR3 protein: CASSKSRGTGELFF; CDR3 DNA: TGTGCCAGCAGCAAATCCAGGGGGACCGGGGAGCTGTTTTTT
V gene: TRBV19; D gene: TRBD2; clone size: .; J gene: TRBJ2-3; CDR3 protein: CASSETSGGTDTQYF; CDR3 DNA: TGTGCCAGTAGTGAAACTAGCGGGGGCACAGATACGCAGTATTTT
V gene: TRBV7-9; D gene: TRBD1; clone size: .; J gene: TRBJ1-4; CDR3 protein: CASSLTGNEKLFF; CDR3 DNA: TGTGCCAGCAGCTTGACAGGGAATGAAAAACTGTTTTTT
V gene: TRBV10-1; D gene: .; clone size: few; J gene: TRBJ2-6; CDR3 protein: CASTLGESGANVLTF; CDR3 DNA: TGCGCCAGCACCCTAGGGGAATCCGGGGCCAACGTCCTGACTTTC
V gene: TRBV5-1; D gene: TRBD1; clone size: .; J gene: TRBJ1-2; CDR3 protein: CASAGQGFGYTF; CDR3 DNA: TGCGCCAGTGCCGGACAGGGGTTTGGCTACACCTTC
V gene: TRBV7-6; D gene: TRBD2; clone size: .; J gene: TRBJ2-2; CDR3 protein: CASSARLAVNTGELFF; CDR3 DNA: TGTGCCAGCAGCGCCCGACTAGCGGTAAACACCGGGGAGCTGTTTTTT
V gene: TRBV11-2; D gene: TRBD2; clone size: .; J gene: TRBJ2-7; CDR3 protein: CASSLDLGLAGYEQYF; CDR3 DNA: TGTGCCAGCAGCTTAGATCTAGGACTAGCGGGATACGAGCAGTACTTC
V gene: TRBV5-1; D gene: .; clone size: once; J gene: TRBJ1-6; CDR3 protein: CASSSSGGSPLHF; CDR3 DNA: TGCGCCAGCAGCTCTTCGGGTGGATCACCCCTCCACTTT
V gene: TRBV4-1; D gene: .; clone size: .; J gene: TRBJ1-1; CDR3 protein: CASSPLWNTEAFF; CDR3 DNA: TGCGCCAGCAGCCCATTGTGGAACACTGAAGCTTTCTTT
V gene: TRBV7-9; D gene: TRBD1; clone size: .; J gene: TRBJ2-3; CDR3 protein: CASSFGQGAADTQYF; CDR3 DNA: TGTGCCAGCAGCTTCGGACAGGGGGCTGCAGATACGCAGTATTTT
V gene: TRBV20-1; D gene: .; clone size: .; J gene: TRBJ2-7; CDR3 protein: CSASATSGTYEQYF; CDR3 DNA: TGCAGTGCTAGTGCGACCTCGGGGACCTACGAGCAGTACTTC
V gene: TRBV15; D gene: TRBD1; clone size: .; J gene: TRBJ2-5; CDR3 protein: CATSRPGQGGRETQYF; CDR3 DNA: TGTGCCACCAGCAGACCGGGACAGGGAGGCCGGGAGACCCAGTACTTC
V gene: TRBV12-3/TRBV12-4; D gene: .; clone size: few; J gene: TRBJ1-1; CDR3 protein: CASSRRTAAFF; CDR3 DNA: TGTGCCAGCAGCCGCCGTACCGCGGCTTTCTTT
V gene: TRBV2; D gene: TRBD1; clone size: .; J gene: TRBJ2-3; CDR3 protein: CASSELWTGRADTQYF; CDR3 DNA: TGTGCCAGCAGTGAATTATGGACAGGGAGAGCAGATACGCAGTATTTT
V gene: TRBV9; D gene: .; clone size: .; J gene: TRBJ2-1; CDR3 protein: CASSPVRRGPYNEQFF; CDR3 DNA: TGTGCCAGCAGCCCGGTGCGGCGGGGACCCTACAATGAGCAGTTCTTC
V gene: TRBV4-3; D gene: .; clone size: .; J gene: TRBJ1-6; CDR3 protein: CASSQGPRVSTLHF; CDR3 DNA: TGCGCCAGCAGCCAAGGGCCCCGGGTTAGTACCCTCCACTTT
V gene: TRBV7-6; D gene: .; clone size: once; J gene: TRBJ2-7; CDR3 protein: CASSFDGTPTDEQYF; CDR3 DNA: TGTGCCAGCAGCTTCGACGGGACTCCCACCGACGAGCAGTACTTC
V gene: TRBV11-2; D gene: TRBD2; clone size: few; J gene: TRBJ2-1; CDR3 protein: CASSLQGTSGYNEQFF; CDR3 DNA: TGTGCCAGCAGCCTCCAGGGGACTAGCGGCTACAATGAGCAGTTCTTC